This T cell receptor beta chain was sequenced during a study of technical replicates of blood from a handful of donors (dated by TCRdb to about 2017). Libraries came from the immunoSEQ multiplex PCR assay. The clones in this table, taken by TCRdb from immuneACCESS, are in-frame only. Not every clone is retained; where verified, under half of the shortfall comes from an unresolved V gene, and the cause of the rest is unknown. The sample table shows more than 9,000 clones, and around 94% are seen once. The ten largest clones take up 7% to 8.5% of the sample. With respect to this clone: Its antigen has not been determined. Base qualities are not recorded, but no much larger clone differs from it by a single base.

The sample comprised PBMCs. The source is a human donor in good health.

The DNA is TGCGCCAGCACTCCGAGCCGGTATAGGACTAGCGGGAGCCGTGAGCAGTTCTTC. This sequence encodes CASTPSRYRTSGSREQFF. The chain uses TRBV10-1 and TRBJ2-1; 13 central nucleotides agree with TRBD2. The CDR3 numbers 18 residues from cysteine through phenylalanine. Only the CDR3 part of the read is kept: 54 bases, read in frame from the first base. At the junction V is shortened by 7 bases and J by 9 bases; bases outside the gene matches: 18. Looking up the germline V gene (reference sequence) yields CDR1 WNHNN and CDR2 SYGVQD.